These 30 T cell receptor beta chains were sequenced from one sample in a study of blood T cells in healthy people across ages. Primed by a sample-barcoded 5' primer and a J-beta primer mix, a second PCR proceeded for 7 to 11 cycles. TCRdb re-derived calls from the 5' RACE reads in MiXCR, one entry per CDR3 protein. The sample records some 1,500,000 distinct CDR3 sequences, approximately 39% being singletons. Material: blood. All receptors derive from a woman aged 18-29 years in good health.

This clonotype was observed many times. This chain links TRBV12-3 or TRBV12-4 with TRBJ2-2; no clear D gene. CDR3 size: 12 residues. The V end was cut by 1 base, the J end by 6 bases, with 3 bases between. The DNA of the CDR3 is TGTGCCAGCAGTTTAGGGGCCGGGGAGCTGTTTTTT. Translating it yields CASSLGAGELFF.

The gene calls are TRBV28 and TRBJ1-6, with TRBD1 as a possible D gene (5 bases). V gave up 11 bases and J gave up 0 bases, with 14 bases separating them. The CDR3 contains 15 residues. In germline, CDR1 is MDHEN, CDR2 SYDVKM. CDR3 residues: CASGGGYSYNSPLHF. The CDR3 DNA follows: TGTGCCTCTGGGGGGGGATACTCCTATAATTCACCCCTCCACTTT.

The V call is TRBV15, the J call TRBJ1-5; D is undetermined. Germline lookup yields CDR1 LNHNV and CDR2 YYDKDF (reference sequence). Trimming shortened V by 0 bases and J by 5 bases, and 2 bases separated the two germline ends. CDR3 size: 12 residues. The CDR3 nucleotides read TGTGCCACCAGCAGAGATGATCAGCCCCAGCATTTT. Translation gives CATSRDDQPQHF.

This clonotype appeared many times. This rearrangement joins TRBV20-1 to TRBJ2-3, with D maybe TRBD2 (6 bases). Germline CDR1 DFQATT, CDR2 SNEGSKA (reference sequence). The CDR3 contains 13 residues. The V gene lost 6 bases and the J gene lost 0 bases, with 10 bases spanning the gap. CDR3 DNA sequence: TGCAGTGCCGCGGACTACAGCACAGATACGCAGTATTTT. This encodes CSAADYSTDTQYF.

For this clonotype: A junction end diverges from the germline sequence, so it may reflect a read error. The CDR3 loop is CAGSYLPGESPLHF. CDR3 in DNA: TGTGCCGGCAGTTACCTCCCAGGGGAGTCACCCCTCCACTTT. The chain is built from TRBV6-5 and TRBJ1-6, with D possibly being TRBD1 (6 bases). Germline loops: CDR1 MNHEY, CDR2 SVGAGI. The CDR3 is 14 amino acids.

The chain has TRBV6-1 and TRBJ2-6; tentatively, D is TRBD2 (5 bases). Trimming shortened V by 6 bases and J by 4 bases, and 10 bases separated the two germline ends. The germline V gene has CDR1 MNHNS and CDR2 SASEGT. This CDR3 contains 14 residues. The CDR3 bases are TGTGCCAGCAGACCCGGACTGGGGGCCAACGTCCTGACTTTC. This codes for CASRPGLGANVLTF.

The CDR3 nucleotides are TGTGCCAGCAGCCAAGAGGGGCAAGAGACCCAGTTCTTC. Protein product: CASSQEGQETQFF. This chain joins TRBV4-2 and TRBJ2-5, with D possibly matching TRBD1 (5 bases). The J call may be wrong; the DNA end is better matched by TRBJ2-1. The CDR3 has 13 residues. Germline V gene sequence: CDR1 LGHNA, CDR2 YNFKEQ.

The chain joins TRBV3-1 to TRBJ2-5, with D perhaps TRBD1 or TRBD2 (6 bases each). The V and J ends lost 1 base and 5 bases respectively, with 14 bases between them. Per germline, CDR1 LGHDT and CDR2 YNNKEL (reference sequence). This CDR3 is built from 15 residues. The CDR3 sequence: CASSQGGAGHETQYF. The CDR3 nucleotides read TGTGCCAGCAGCCAAGGGGGGGCGGGACATGAGACCCAGTACTTC.

The chain uses TRBV28 and TRBJ2-7; D unclear. Germline V gene lookup returns CDR1 MDHEN and CDR2 SYDVKM. The CDR3 sequence is 13 residues long. Deletions cut 6 bases from V and 3 bases from J, with 12 bases between. In DNA, the CDR3 is TGTGCCAGCAGGCCCAGCGTTGGCTACGAGCAGTACTTC. It is translated as CASRPSVGYEQYF.

This clonotype was picked up a small number of times. The chain recombines TRBV4-3 with TRBJ2-2; a possible D gene is TRBD1 (6 bases). CDR3 length: 16 amino acids. Germline V gene data show CDR1 as LGHNA and CDR2 as YSLEER. V was pared by 4 bases and J by 0 bases, with 12 bases between. This chain's CDR3 is CASSPVRGTNTGELFF. The CDR3 nucleotides read TGCGCCAGCAGCCCCGTGAGGGGGACGAACACCGGGGAGCTGTTTTTT.

This clonotype turned up a few times. CDR3 bases: TGTGCCAGCAGTTCCCCGCCTTCGGACACCACCTACGAGCAGTACTTC. It yields the protein CASSSPPSDTTYEQYF. The chain combines TRBV6-5 with TRBJ2-7, with D maybe TRBD1 (5 bases). Germline V gene sequence: CDR1 MNHEY, CDR2 SVGAGI. The length of the CDR3 is 16 residues. V lost 4 bases and J lost 2, with 18 bases in between.

This clonotype was detected only a few times. This chain links TRBV7-9 with TRBJ2-7, with TRBD1 matching 9 bases. The length of the CDR3 is 15 residues. The trim removed 6 bases at V and 1 base at J, leaving 7 bases unmatched. Germline CDR1 reads SEHNR; CDR2 reads FQNEAQ (reference sequence). The CDR3 DNA follows: TGTGCCAGCAGTTGGGGACAGGGTCTTTCCTACGAGCAGTACTTC. This encodes CASSWGQGLSYEQYF.

This chain connects TRBV12-3 or TRBV12-4 to TRBJ2-1; TRBD2 aligns across 10 bases. The CDR3 consists of 13 residues. J gave up 10 bases and V 5 bases, and 5 bases lay outside the gene matches. CDR3 nucleotide sequence: TGTGCCAGCAGTGCCCAGCGGGGGGGCGAGCAGTTCTTC. This encodes CASSAQRGGEQFF.

DNA for the CDR3: TGCGCCAGCAGCCACGAGGGGGTTTACAATGAGCAGTTCTTC. It codes for CASSHEGVYNEQFF. The rearrangement links TRBV5-1 to TRBJ2-1; D may be TRBD1 (6 bases). The V end was cut by 4 bases, the J end by 4 bases, with 12 bases between. Per germline, CDR1 SGHRS and CDR2 YFSETQ. CDR3 length: 14 amino acids.

This clonotype was seen just once. The chain is built from TRBV10-3 and TRBJ2-7, with TRBD2 as a possible D gene (6 bases). V shed 4 bases and J shed 6 bases, with 13 bases lying between them. This CDR3 spans 13 amino acids. Germline V gene sequence: CDR1 ENHRY, CDR2 SYGVKD. The chain's CDR3 is CAISVQSGAEQYF. CDR3 bases: TGTGCCATCAGTGTTCAATCGGGAGCCGAGCAGTACTTC.

This clonotype was counted at least ten times. The chain's CDR3 is CASSFQSSYEQYF. The CDR3 DNA reads as TGTGCCAGCAGTTTTCAGAGCTCCTACGAGCAGTACTTC. The chain is built from TRBV7-9 and TRBJ2-7; D remains unclear. Germline lookup yields CDR1 SEHNR and CDR2 FQNEAQ (reference sequence). V was cut by 6 bases and J by 0 bases, with 9 bases left in between. This CDR3 is built from 13 residues. Filled out from reference TRBV7-9 and TRBJ2-7, the complete variable domain reads DTGVSQNPRHKITKRGQNVTFRCDPISEHNRLYWYRQTLGQGPEFLTYFQNEAQLEKSRLLSDRFSAERPKGSFSTLEIQRTEQGDSAMYLCASSFQSSYEQYFGPGTRLTVT.

This clonotype has just a few counts. The chain combines TRBV6-2 or TRBV6-3 with TRBJ2-3; 8 nucleotides agree with TRBD2. The CDR3 contains 15 residues. Per the germline V gene, CDR1 is MNHEY and CDR2 is SVGEGT. The V gene end was trimmed by 6 bases and the J gene end by 4 bases; junction bases not matched to a gene: 9. CDR3 amino acids: CASRALAVGPDTQYF. CDR3 sequence (DNA): TGTGCCAGCAGGGCACTAGCGGTCGGCCCAGATACGCAGTATTTT.

The V call is TRBV20-1, the J call TRBJ1-6; 8 nucleotides agree with TRBD1. Germline values: CDR1 DFQATT, CDR2 SNEGSKA (reference sequence). The CDR3 is 16 amino acids. Trimming at V came to 0 bases and at J to 10 bases, leaving 11 bases not matched to a gene. CDR3 amino acids: CSARDRTGRGKSPLHF. CDR3 nucleotides: TGCAGTGCTAGAGATAGGACAGGGAGGGGGAAGTCACCCCTCCACTTT.

Remarks on this clonotype: The junction does not match germline at one end; this may be a read error. The chain couples TRBV4-3 to TRBJ1-2; 9 bases align to TRBD1. This CDR3 is 14 amino acids long. Germline V gives CDR1 LGHNA, CDR2 YSLEER. The CDR3 DNA reads as TGCGTCAGCAGCCAAAACAGGGGGCGGGCTGGCTACACCTTC. Encoded protein: CVSSQNRGRAGYTF.

A few counts support this clonotype. The V gene is TRBV2, the J gene TRBJ2-7; D not resolved. The CDR3 has 12 residues. V lost 4 bases to trimming and J lost 6 bases, with 10 bases between them. The germline V gene encodes CDR1 SNHLY and CDR2 FYNNEI. The CDR3 reads CASSGGPLEQYF. The CDR3 DNA follows: TGTGCCAGCAGTGGCGGTCCCCTCGAGCAGTACTTC.

This clonotype came up a few times. The rearrangement joins TRBV6-6 to TRBJ2-1; TRBD2 agrees at 10 bases. Germline trimming cut 4 bases from V and 0 bases from J; bases unmatched to any gene: 6. This CDR3 comprises 17 residues. Per the germline V gene, CDR1 is MNHNY and CDR2 is SVGAGI (reference sequence). The CDR3 sequence is CASSSSGGGSSYNEQFF. CDR3 DNA sequence: TGTGCCAGCAGTTCCAGCGGGGGGGGTAGCTCCTACAATGAGCAGTTCTTC.

This clonotype was recorded a few times. This chain joins TRBV2 and TRBJ2-5; 8 nucleotides line up with TRBD2. The trim removed 7 bases at V and 4 bases at J, leaving 8 bases unmatched. Germline-derived CDR1 and CDR2 are SNHLY and FYNNEI. CDR3 length equals 14 residues. CDR3 sequence reads: CASTRERELETQYF. CDR3 in DNA: TGTGCCAGCACAAGGGAGCGGGAGTTAGAGACCCAGTACTTC.

The rearrangement uses TRBV5-1 and TRBJ2-1, with TRBD2 identical over 9 bases. Germline V gene sequence: CDR1 SGHRS, CDR2 YFSETQ. Trimming cost V 7 bases and J 0 bases; bases outside gene matches: 5. The CDR3 covers 15 residues. The CDR3 DNA is TGCGCCAGCGGGAGCGGGAGGAGCTCCTACAATGAGCAGTTCTTC. Encoded protein: CASGSGRSSYNEQFF.

This sequence joins TRBV6-2 or TRBV6-3 and TRBJ1-1; TRBD1 might be the D (6 bases). Trimming shortened V by 6 bases and J by 5 bases, and 22 bases separated the two germline ends. The CDR3 contains 16 residues. The V gene's germline CDR1 is MNHEY and CDR2 SVGEGT. Here the CDR3 DNA reads TGTGCCAGCAGGCCGGCGCGAGGGGGGAGTGGGACTGAAGCTTTCTTT. Protein product: CASRPARGGSGTEAFF.

V usage is TRBV4-3 and J usage is TRBJ2-5; D ambiguous. CDR1 and CDR2 from the germline V gene are LGHNA and YSLEER. The CDR3 is made up of 15 amino acids. V was trimmed by 4 bases and J by 5 bases, leaving 17 bases between them. CDR3 amino acids: CASSRAGDIRETQYF. In DNA, the CDR3 is TGCGCCAGCAGCCGAGCTGGGGATATAAGGGAGACCCAGTACTTC.

The genes are TRBV12-3 or TRBV12-4 and TRBJ2-1, with TRBD2 matching 8 bases. The J call may be wrong; the DNA end is better matched by TRBJ2-7. The CDR3 spans 14 residues. CDR3 DNA: TGTGCCAGCAGGGGACTAGTGGGAGCCAATGAGCAGTACTTC. Protein sequence: CASRGLVGANEQYF.

V gene TRBV27 combines with J gene TRBJ2-3; D not certain. The CDR3 contains 16 residues. Trimming cost V 6 bases and J 0 bases, with 16 bases left between them. CDR1 is MNHEY and CDR2 is SMNVEV in the germline V gene (reference sequence). CDR3 nucleotides: TGTGCCAGCAGGACAAGGCTGAGTACTAGCACAGATACGCAGTATTTT. It specifies CASRTRLSTSTDTQYF.

This clonotype was picked up a small number of times. The rearrangement links TRBV9 to TRBJ1-6, with D unclear. Germline loops: CDR1 SGDLS, CDR2 YYNGEE. Trimming pared 3 bases from V and 4 bases from J, leaving 14 bases between. The CDR3 loop spans 16 amino acids. The CDR3 bases are TGTGCCAGCAGCGCCGACGCGGCGCCATATAATTCACCCCTCCACTTT. It specifies CASSADAAPYNSPLHF. Based on the CDR3 plus reference TRBV9 and TRBJ1-6, the full variable domain is DSGVTQTPKHLITATGQRVTLRCSPRSGDLSVYWYQQSLDQGLQFLIQYYNGEERAKGNILERFSAQQFPDLHSELNLSSLELGDSALYFCASSADAAPYNSPLHFGNGTRLTVT.

This clonotype was seen only a few times. J is TRBJ1-4 and V is TRBV12-3 or TRBV12-4; 8 nucleotides line up with TRBD1. V lost 6 bases and J lost 8; bases outside the gene matches: 8. The CDR3 runs 14 residues. In DNA, the CDR3 is TGTGCCAGCAGAACGGACAGGGCCGGGGAAAAACTGTTTTTT. This gives the protein CASRTDRAGEKLFF.

The chain employs TRBV6-1 and TRBJ2-1, with D possibly TRBD1 on 6 matching bases. The CDR3 sequence is 17 residues long. The V end was cut by 5 bases, the J end by 3 bases, with 20 bases between. From germline, CDR1 is MNHNS and CDR2 SASEGT. CDR3 DNA: TGTGCCAGCAGTCCCCAGTCAGGGGCGCGGAGCTACAATGAGCAGTTCTTC. Protein: CASSPQSGARSYNEQFF.